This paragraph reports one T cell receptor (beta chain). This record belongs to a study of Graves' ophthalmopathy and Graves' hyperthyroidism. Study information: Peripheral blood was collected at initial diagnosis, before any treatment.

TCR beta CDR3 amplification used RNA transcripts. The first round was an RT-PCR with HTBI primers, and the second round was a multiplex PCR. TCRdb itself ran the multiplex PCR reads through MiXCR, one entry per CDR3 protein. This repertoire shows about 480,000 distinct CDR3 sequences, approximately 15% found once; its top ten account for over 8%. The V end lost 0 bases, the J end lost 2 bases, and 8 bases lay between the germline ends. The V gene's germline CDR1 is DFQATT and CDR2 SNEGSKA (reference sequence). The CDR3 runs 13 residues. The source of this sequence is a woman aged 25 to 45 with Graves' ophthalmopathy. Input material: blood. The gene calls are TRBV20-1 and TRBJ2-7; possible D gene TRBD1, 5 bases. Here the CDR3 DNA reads TGCAGTGCTAGAGACGGCAGGGCCTACGAGCAGTACTTC. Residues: CSARDGRAYEQYF.